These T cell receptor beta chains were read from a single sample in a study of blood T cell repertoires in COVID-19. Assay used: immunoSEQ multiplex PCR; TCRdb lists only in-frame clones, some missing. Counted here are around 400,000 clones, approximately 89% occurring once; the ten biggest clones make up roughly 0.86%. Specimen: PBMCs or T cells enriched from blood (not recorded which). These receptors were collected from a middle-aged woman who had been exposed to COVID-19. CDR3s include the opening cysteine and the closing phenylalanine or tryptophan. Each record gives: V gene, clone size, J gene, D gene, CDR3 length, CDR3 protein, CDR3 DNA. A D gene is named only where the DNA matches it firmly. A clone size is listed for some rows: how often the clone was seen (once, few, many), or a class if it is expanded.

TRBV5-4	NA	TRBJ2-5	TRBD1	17	CASGVMRAGQGKQAQYF	TGTGCCAGCGGCGTGATGAGGGCGGGACAGGGGAAACAGGCCCAGTACTTC
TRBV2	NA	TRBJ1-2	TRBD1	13	CASSVGTGDGYTF	TGTGCCAGCAGTGTAGGGACAGGGGATGGCTACACCTTC
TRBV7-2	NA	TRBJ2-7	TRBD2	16	CASSFSLLAGSYEQYF	TGTGCCAGCAGCTTCTCCCTACTAGCGGGATCCTACGAGCAGTACTTC
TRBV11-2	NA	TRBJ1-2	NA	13	CASSSYGTPFYTF	TGTGCCAGCAGCTCCTACGGGACACCCTTCTACACCTTC
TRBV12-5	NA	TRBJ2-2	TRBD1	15	CASGLGTTGGGELFF	TGTGCTAGTGGTTTGGGAACGACAGGGGGCGGGGAGCTGTTTTTT
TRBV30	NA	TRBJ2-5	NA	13	CACRTAYQETQYF	TGTGCCTGCCGGACAGCGTACCAAGAGACCCAGTACTTC
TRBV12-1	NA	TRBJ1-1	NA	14	CASSRDRGSTEAFF	TGTGCCAGCAGCCGGGACAGGGGGTCCACTGAAGCTTTCTTT
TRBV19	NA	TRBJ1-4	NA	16	CASTERPGATNEKLFF	TGTGCCAGTACGGAGAGGCCCGGGGCAACTAATGAAAAACTGTTTTTT
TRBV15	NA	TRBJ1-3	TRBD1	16	CATREVTGGAGNTIYF	TGTGCCACCCGCGAAGTCACAGGGGGCGCTGGAAACACCATATATTTT
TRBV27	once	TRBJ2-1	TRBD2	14	CASSRATSPDEQFF	TGTGCCAGCAGTCGAGCGACTAGCCCCGATGAGCAGTTCTTC
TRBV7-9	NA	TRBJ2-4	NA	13	CAAGSLAKNIQYF	TGTGCCGCGGGCAGTCTAGCCAAAAACATTCAGTACTTC
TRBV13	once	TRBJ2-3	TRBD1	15	CASSSRQGARDTQYF	TGTGCCAGCAGCTCGCGACAGGGGGCCAGAGATACGCAGTATTTT
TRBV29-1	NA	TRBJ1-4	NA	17	CSVEASGVSRPNEKLFF	TGCAGCGTTGAAGCCTCGGGTGTGTCACGTCCTAATGAAAAACTGTTTTTT
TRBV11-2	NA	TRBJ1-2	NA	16	CASSFPAGTTNYGYTF	TGTGCCAGCAGCTTCCCGGCGGGGACGACTAACTATGGCTACACCTTC
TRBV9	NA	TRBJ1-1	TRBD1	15	CASSGWDRGGTEAFF	TGTGCCAGCAGCGGATGGGACAGGGGGGGGACTGAAGCTTTCTTT
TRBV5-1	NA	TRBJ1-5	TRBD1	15	CASSLNTGDNQPQHF	TGCGCCAGCAGCCTCAACACAGGGGACAATCAGCCCCAGCATTTT
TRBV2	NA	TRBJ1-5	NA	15	CASSEASGGVRPQHF	TGTGCCAGCAGTGAAGCGTCTGGGGGGGTGCGGCCCCAGCATTTT
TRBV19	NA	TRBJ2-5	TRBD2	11	CASHNRGAQYF	TGTGCCAGTCATAACCGGGGGGCCCAGTACTTC
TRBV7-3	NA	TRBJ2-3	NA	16	CASSRSGGGALDTQYF	TGTGCCAGCAGCCGCTCAGGTGGGGGGGCCTTGGATACGCAGTATTTT
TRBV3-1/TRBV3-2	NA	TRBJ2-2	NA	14	CASSPYTNTGELFF	TGTGCCAGCAGCCCGTATACGAACACCGGGGAGCTGTTTTTT
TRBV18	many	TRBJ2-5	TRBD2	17	CASSPTPPGLAEETQYF	TGTGCCAGCTCACCAACACCTCCCGGACTAGCGGAGGAGACCCAGTACTTC
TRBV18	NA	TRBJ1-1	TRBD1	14	CASSYVDRAGEAFF	TGTGCCAGCTCATACGTCGACAGGGCAGGAGAAGCTTTCTTT
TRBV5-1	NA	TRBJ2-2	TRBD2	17	CASSRGLAGMNTGELFF	TGCGCCAGCAGCCGCGGACTAGCGGGCATGAACACCGGGGAGCTGTTTTTT
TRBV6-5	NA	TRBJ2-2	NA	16	CASSSPQGEDTGELFF	TGTGCCAGCAGTTCCCCGCAGGGGGAGGACACCGGGGAGCTGTTTTTT
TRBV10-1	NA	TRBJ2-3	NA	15	CASSDGRGGWDTQYF	TGCGCCAGCAGTGACGGAAGGGGGGGCTGGGATACGCAGTATTTT
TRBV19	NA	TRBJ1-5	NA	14	CASSARQGLAPQHF	TGTGCCAGTAGTGCCCGTCAGGGATTGGCGCCCCAGCATTTT
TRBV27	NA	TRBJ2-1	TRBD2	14	CASSPSGSHNEQFF	TGTGCCAGCAGTCCTAGCGGATCCCACAATGAGCAGTTCTTC
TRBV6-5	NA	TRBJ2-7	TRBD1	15	CASSSRQGAGYEQYF	TGTGCCAGCAGTAGCCGACAGGGGGCTGGGTACGAGCAGTACTTC
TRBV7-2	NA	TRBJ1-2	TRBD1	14	CASSSTGAGNGYTF	TGTGCCAGCAGTTCTACAGGGGCGGGTAATGGCTACACCTTC
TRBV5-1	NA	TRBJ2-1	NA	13	CASGRGLGDEQFF	TGCGCCAGCGGGCGGGGTCTGGGAGATGAGCAGTTCTTC
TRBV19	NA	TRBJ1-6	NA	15	CASSAGQIMNSPLHF	TGTGCCAGTAGTGCAGGGCAGATTATGAATTCACCCCTCCACTTT
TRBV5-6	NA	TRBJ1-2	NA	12	CASWGRAYGYTF	TGTGCCAGCTGGGGCAGAGCGTATGGCTACACCTTC
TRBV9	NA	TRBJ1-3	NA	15	CASNPRGLTGNTIYF	TGTGCCAGCAACCCACGGGGTCTAACTGGAAACACCATATATTTT
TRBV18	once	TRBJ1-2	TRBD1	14	CASSPRGQADGYTF	TGTGCCAGCTCACCAAGGGGACAGGCTGATGGCTACACCTTC
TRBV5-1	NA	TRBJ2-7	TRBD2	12	CASRSGSSEQYF	TGCGCCAGCAGGAGCGGGAGTAGCGAGCAGTACTTC
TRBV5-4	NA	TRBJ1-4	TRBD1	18	CASSGAGTGDATNEKLFF	TGTGCCAGCAGCGGGGCCGGGACAGGGGATGCAACTAATGAAAAACTGTTTTTT
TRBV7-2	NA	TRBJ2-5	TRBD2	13	CASRGGTSETQYF	TGTGCCAGCAGGGGCGGGACTAGCGAGACCCAGTACTTC
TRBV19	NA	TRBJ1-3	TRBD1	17	CASSPNRGSTSGNTIYF	TGTGCCAGTTCCCCAAACAGGGGGTCCACCTCTGGAAACACCATATATTTT
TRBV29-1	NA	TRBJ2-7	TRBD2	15	CSARGTSGSNYEQYF	TGCAGCGCCCGGGGGACTAGCGGGAGCAACTACGAGCAGTACTTC
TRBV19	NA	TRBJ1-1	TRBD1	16	CASSRDRSPLNTEAFF	TGTGCCAGTAGTAGGGACAGGAGCCCGTTGAACACTGAAGCTTTCTTT
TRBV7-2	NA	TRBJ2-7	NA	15	CASSLQRDRSYEQYF	TGTGCCAGCAGCTTACAGCGGGACAGGTCCTACGAGCAGTACTTC